The present T cell receptor (beta chain) was sequenced within a study of metastatic and nonmetastatic thyroid tumors (dated by TCRdb to about 2020). The study in broad terms: Repertoires were compared across peripheral blood and tumor or nodule tissue samples from malignant and benign thyroid patients.

Overall results and qualifications from the work: In both blood and tumor samples, malignant tumors were reported to have significantly higher TCR beta diversity than benign nodules.

This clone was counted a few times. Its binding antigen is unknown. No qualities accompany the bases; no much larger clone lies one base away. The CDR3 runs 12 amino acids, cysteine and phenylalanine included. Only the CDR3 portion is preserved as DNA: 36 bases, with reading frame beginning at the first base. CDR1 and CDR2, per the germline V gene, are MNHEY and SVGEGT. V is shortened by 6 bases, J by 3 bases, and the region joining them spans 9 bases. No treatment had been received by any patient before thyroid surgery. Using T-cell receptor beta sequencing, the study looked back at clinical samples from patients collected from about 2011 to 2019. Library method: PCR. The sequencing machine was an Illumina HiSeq 4000. High-throughput sequencing was used to profile the CDR3 region of the TCR beta-chain in every patient. The published analysis was carried out like this. Drawing on CDR3 differences between clinicopathological groups, the researchers built a classifier meant to tell apart patients with distant-metastatic papillary thyroid cancer. Repertoire diversity was assessed with the Shannon index, and tumor-blood repertoire similarity with the Morisita-Horn index. TCRdb trimmed the raw reads at Q25, called clones with MiXCR and kept productive beta chains. TCRdb, not the authors, supplied the V and J calls. The sample table records around 30,000 clones; 20% to 25% of these occur just once. Of the sample, about 3% falls within the top ten clones.

The clonotype was recovered from a male donor with papillary thyroid cancer or a benign thyroid nodule (not recorded which). Some clones in this sample may be carry-over from other donors' samples. The sequenced sample consisted of tumor tissue. This chain is built from TRBV6-2 or TRBV6-3 and TRBJ2-7; the D gene lacks a confident call. The nucleotide sequence reads TGTGCCAGCAGCCAAGAAGTCTACGAGCAGTACTTC. The translation is CASSQEVYEQYF.